These 10 T cell receptor beta chains were all obtained from the same sample, sequenced in a study of CD8 T cells in Susac syndrome. An input of about 0.45 to 1 ug of RNA was subjected to reverse transcription using random hexamers. In TCRdb, the immunoSEQ multiplex PCR reads were re-called with MiXCR into one record per CDR3 protein. The sample carries 400,000 or so distinct CDR3 sequences, approximately 85% recorded once. The material sequenced was CD8+ T cells from PBMCs. The source is a human donor with multiple sclerosis.

CDR3 sequence (DNA): TGTGCCAGCAGCTTAGCTGTGGATCACCTGACTGAAGCTTTCTTT. This codes for CASSLAVDHLTEAFF. V is TRBV7-2 and J is TRBJ1-1; D is ambiguous. CDR1 SGHTA and CDR2 FQGNSA come from the germline V gene. CDR3 length: 15 residues. Trimming shortened V by 0 bases and J by 5 bases, and 13 bases separated the two germline ends.

In DNA form, the CDR3 reads TGTGCCAGCAGCAGTTGGGGACAGGCGAACACCGGGGAGCTGTTTTTT. This translates into CASSSWGQANTGELFF. The gene calls are TRBV7-9 and TRBJ2-2; 8 bases match TRBD1. The germline V gene encodes CDR1 SEHNR and CDR2 FQNEAQ (reference sequence). With 5 bases clipped from V and 0 bases from J, the junction kept 5 bases outside the gene matches. This CDR3 is 16 amino acids long.

The chain combines TRBV7-9 with TRBJ2-1; 10 bases agree with TRBD2. The CDR3 runs to 15 residues. Trimming at V came to 5 bases and at J to 7 bases, leaving 8 bases not matched to a gene. Germline V gene data show CDR1 as SEHNR and CDR2 as FQNEAQ (reference sequence). The CDR3 bases are TGTGCCAGCAGCCAAACATCTAGCGGGAGTAATGAGCAGTTCTTC. Translation: CASSQTSSGSNEQFF.

Concerning this clonotype itself: The DNA is omitted, as the CDR3 cannot be located on it reliably, and the CDR3 follows TCRdb's listing. The V call is TRBV29-1, the J call TRBJ2-7; the D call TRBD1 from the table was never checked on the DNA. CDR1 and CDR2 from the germline V gene are SQVTM and ANQGSEA. The CDR3 length is 12 residues, termini included. CDR3 loop: CSVAPGANEQCF.

The CDR3 coding sequence is TGTGCCAGCAGCGTTCACTCCAATCTCGGAAAGACCTATGGCTACACCTTC. Translated: CASSVHSNLGKTYGYTF. The chain couples TRBV11-3 to TRBJ1-2; no clear D. Trimming took 5 bases from V and 4 from J, leaving 23 bases between them. The CDR3 contains 17 residues. Looked up from germline, CDR1 is SGHNT and CDR2 is YENEEA.

This clonotype was detected only a few times. The CDR3 coding sequence is TGTGCCAGCAGTTATGGTTCCTACAATGAGCAGTTCTTC. This codes for CASSYGSYNEQFF. This chain uses TRBV27 with TRBJ2-1; D remains unclear. The CDR3 has 13 amino acids. Germline V gives CDR1 MNHEY, CDR2 SMNVEV (reference sequence). V was pared by 4 bases and J by 1 base, with 5 bases between.

J is TRBJ2-5 and V is TRBV6-1; 16 bases are shared with TRBD2. The germline V gene has CDR1 MNHNS and CDR2 SASEGT. J gave up 4 bases and V 5 bases, and 16 bases lay outside the gene matches. This CDR3 is 20 amino acids long. As DNA, the CDR3 is TGTGCCAGCAGTCAAGATCCGGGACTAGCGGGAGGGCCTGGGAGAGAGACCCAGTACTTC. It yields the protein CASSQDPGLAGGPGRETQYF.

In its sample, this clonotype was seen a few times. The chain couples TRBV12-3 or TRBV12-4 to TRBJ1-3; D ambiguous. The germline V and J ends were trimmed by 6 bases and 0 bases, with 0 bases remaining between them. The CDR3 has 11 amino acids. The CDR3 reads CASSSGNTIYF. CDR3 nucleotides: TGTGCCAGCAGCTCTGGAAACACCATATATTTT.

This chain uses TRBV4-1 with TRBJ1-1; no reliable D call. CDR1 and CDR2 from the germline V gene are MGHRA and YSYEKL. This CDR3 spans 13 amino acids. V lost 3 bases and J 6 bases, leaving 11 bases between the germline ends. Here the CDR3 DNA reads TGCGCCAGCAGCCAGGCGGCGCGGGCTGAAGCTTTCTTT. Translation: CASSQAARAEAFF.

This sequence joins TRBV4-1 and TRBJ2-1, with 9 positions matching TRBD2. The V and J ends lost 4 bases and 8 bases, in that order; junction bases with no gene match: 9. Germline-derived CDR1 and CDR2 are MGHRA and YSYEKL. CDR3 length: 15 residues. The CDR3 nucleotides read TGCGCCAGCAGCCCCGTAGCTAGCGGGAACGATGAGCAGTTCTTC. Translating gives CASSPVASGNDEQFF.